A selection of T cell receptor beta chains follows, all from one sample in a study of cytomegalovirus exposure and HLA in healthy donors. TCRdb's copy holds only in-frame clones and misses some; the assay was immunoSEQ multiplex PCR. This sample's table has tens of thousands of clones. Sequenced input: PBMCs. The receptors stem from a woman in her late teens or twenties in good health and CMV-seronegative. The CDR3 runs from the conserved cysteine through the conserved F or W. Each record gives: CDR3 length, V gene, CDR3 protein.

len: 13
v_gene: TRBV7-2
CDR3aa: CASSRQFNTEAFF

len: 16
v_gene: TRBV14
CDR3aa: CASSQLIRVGANVLTF

len: 16
v_gene: TRBV5-3
CDR3aa: CARSLGSGNRSYEQYF

len: 12
v_gene: TRBV6-1
CDR3aa: CASSDREWAQHF

len: 19
v_gene: TRBV23-1
CDR3aa: CASSPSKRVRGDGNLEAFF

len: 13
v_gene: TRBV2
CDR3aa: CASSVGANTEAFF

len: 13
v_gene: TRBV13
CDR3aa: CASSLAGAQPQHF

len: 18
v_gene: TRBV5-1
CDR3aa: CASSLLDREKVSYNEQFF

len: 15
v_gene: TRBV5-1
CDR3aa: CASSLGGGLAYEQYF

len: 11
v_gene: TRBV20-1
CDR3aa: CSAVSANEQFF

len: 14
v_gene: TRBV7-2
CDR3aa: CASSLRRSPDKLFF

len: 14
v_gene: TRBV2
CDR3aa: CASTGQGATGELFF

len: 14
v_gene: TRBV29-1
CDR3aa: CSVGDRVMGQPQHF

len: 15
v_gene: TRBV9
CDR3aa: CASSPGDRSSYEQYF

len: 16
v_gene: TRBV9
CDR3aa: CASSPRTGVSNTEAFF

len: 16
v_gene: TRBV15
CDR3aa: CATSRDPGGFNYGYTF

len: 14
v_gene: TRBV7-9
CDR3aa: CASSSGGMNTEAFF

len: 13
v_gene: TRBV5-4
CDR3aa: CASSLRDSYGYTF

len: 14
v_gene: TRBV6-6
CDR3aa: CASARISYNSPLHF

len: 11
v_gene: TRBV20-1
CDR3aa: CSADRGFGYTF

len: 14
v_gene: TRBV18
CDR3aa: CASSPGRALYEQYF

len: 15
v_gene: TRBV6-4
CDR3aa: CASSDSSGTTDTQYF

len: 12
v_gene: TRBV29-1
CDR3aa: CSVHPGEGEQFF

len: 12
v_gene: TRBV5-1
CDR3aa: CASSLAGDEQYF

len: 14
v_gene: TRBV5-4
CDR3aa: CASSPPDRNYGYTF

len: 14
v_gene: TRBV5-1
CDR3aa: CASSTGTGVTEQFF

len: 16
v_gene: TRBV18
CDR3aa: CASSPLNQGLGSPLHF

len: 15
v_gene: TRBV27
CDR3aa: CASSELSPGANVLTF

len: 15
v_gene: TRBV18
CDR3aa: CASSPNRGQGETQYF